This entry features one T cell receptor (beta chain) sequence. Its antigen is still unknown. This sample stems from a study of post-analysis software for immune sequencing data. At the level of the study: Recorded disease courses covered relapsing-remitting, secondary progressive and progressive-relapsing multiple sclerosis. Some patients had no subtype annotation.

Study-wide findings and caveats: Relative to controls, patients had several TRBV segments at higher frequency, with TRBV5-6, TRBV5-1 and TRBV20-1 among these. Pronounced co-clustering by F measure was evident among identically batched samples. Multiple sclerosis patients had significantly lower normalized Chao1 diversity than controls.

TCR beta cDNA libraries included unique molecular identifiers. Roughly 0.5 million cDNA molecules were obtained from about 0.98 to 11 million T cells. TCRdb re-analysed the PCR reads in MiXCR, keeping a single row per CDR3 protein. In the table there are roughly 400,000 distinct CDR3 sequences, approximately 38% of which are singletons. The CDR3 has 17 residues. CDR1 MGHRA and CDR2 YSYEKL come from the germline V gene. Trimming pared 4 bases from V and 4 bases from J, leaving 20 bases between. This chain connects TRBV4-1 to TRBJ2-1; D gene unclear. The material sequenced was blood. The source of this sequence is a girl under 10 years old with multiple sclerosis. CDR3 DNA sequence: TGCGCCAGCAGCCCCTTTGAGGTTGGTAGGGTTTACAATGAGCAGTTCTTC. Its translation is CASSPFEVGRVYNEQFF.